Reported below is one T cell receptor beta chain. The antigen is not known. This sample is part of a study of T cell repertoires in cytomegalovirus infection. Study as a whole: Public TCR beta signatures marked donors with CMV infection and the matching HLA.

Study-wide findings and caveats: Identification of carriers of CMV plus the relevant HLA was achieved through cumulative public TCR beta family frequency. It was HLA-C-restricted CMV-specific TCR beta clonotypes that dominated the response ex vivo.

A single record per CDR3 protein comes from TCRdb applying MiXCR to the reads. The sample records about 890,000 distinct CDR3 sequences, more than 25% being singletons. The CDR3 covers 16 residues. Germline V gene lookup returns CDR1 LGHDT and CDR2 YNNKEL (reference sequence). Trimming removed 4 bases from V and 2 bases from J, with 14 bases in between. Sequences were derived from cultured CD8+ T cells from PBMCs, sampled from culture after CMV antigen stimulation. The sequence came from a human donor in good health (CMV status not recorded). Some clones in this sample may be carry-over from other donors' samples. This chain links TRBV3-1 with TRBJ2-2; D gene unclear. DNA for the CDR3: TGTGCCAGCAGCCCTATATTACAGATTAACACCGGGGAGCTGTTTTTT. As protein: CASSPILQINTGELFF.